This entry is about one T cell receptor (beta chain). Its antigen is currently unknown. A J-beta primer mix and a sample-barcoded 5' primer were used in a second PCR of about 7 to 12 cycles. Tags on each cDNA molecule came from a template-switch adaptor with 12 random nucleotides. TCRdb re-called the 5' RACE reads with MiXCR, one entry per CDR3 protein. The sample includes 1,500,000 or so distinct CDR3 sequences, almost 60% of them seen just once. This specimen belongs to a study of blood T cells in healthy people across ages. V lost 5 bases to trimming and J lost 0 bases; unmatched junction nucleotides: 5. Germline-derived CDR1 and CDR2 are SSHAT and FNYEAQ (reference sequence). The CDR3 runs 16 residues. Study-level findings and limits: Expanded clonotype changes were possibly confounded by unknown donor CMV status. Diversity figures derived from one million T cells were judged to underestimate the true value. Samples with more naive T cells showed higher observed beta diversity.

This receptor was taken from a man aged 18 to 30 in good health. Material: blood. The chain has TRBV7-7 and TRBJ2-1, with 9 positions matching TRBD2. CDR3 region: CASSAILAGSYNEQFF. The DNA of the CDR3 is TGTGCCAGCAGCGCGATACTAGCGGGCTCCTACAATGAGCAGTTCTTC.